This TCR beta chain was captured in a study of glioma-infiltrating T cells. Using RNA template, CDR3s of TCR alpha and beta were amplified with iRepertoire arm-PCR. TCRdb re-derived calls from the multiplex PCR reads in MiXCR, one entry per CDR3 protein. Counted here are roughly 200,000 distinct CDR3 sequences, more than 35% occurring once; the ten biggest clones make up about 5.2%. There are 17 residues in the CDR3. Per germline, CDR1 MGHRA and CDR2 YSYEKL. Trimming took 4 bases from V and 0 from J; bases not matched to a gene: 11. The chain has TRBV4-1 and TRBJ2-7; 8 bases agree with TRBD2. Sequencing was carried out using glioma tissue, nonneoplastic brain tissue, or PBMCs (not recorded which). This sequence originates from a human donor with low-grade glioma or glioblastoma, undergoing nonglioma brain surgery, or in good health (not recorded which). The CDR3 region is CASSPTRRSGSSYEQYF. CDR3 nucleotide sequence: TGCGCCAGCAGCCCTACCCGTCGGAGCGGGAGCTCCTACGAGCAGTACTTC.